Below are 18 T cell receptor beta chains sequenced from a single sample in a study of T cells after yellow fever vaccination. Each CDR3 protein gets one entry after TCRdb re-called the 5' RACE reads with MiXCR. Altogether some 390,000 distinct CDR3 sequences are present, around 20% being singletons, with the ten largest covering 18%. This material consisted of PBMCs, taken before the yellow fever booster vaccination. The receptors were gathered from a man aged 18 to 35 who received the YFV17D yellow fever vaccine.

This clonotype was observed a handful of times. The chain carries TRBV6-2 or TRBV6-3 and TRBJ2-5, with D perhaps matching TRBD1 (6 bases). Germline lookup yields CDR1 MNHEY and CDR2 SVGEGT. V lost 6 bases, J lost 3 bases, and 26 bases lay in between. This CDR3 contains 18 residues. This CDR3 reads CASSNSDREPRFKETQYF. The DNA of the CDR3 is TGTGCCAGCAGCAACTCGGACAGAGAGCCGCGATTCAAAGAGACCCAGTACTTC.

V is TRBV12-3 or TRBV12-4 and J is TRBJ1-1; D is unclear. The CDR3 contains 12 residues. V gave up 0 bases and J gave up 6 bases, with 5 bases separating them. CDR3 nucleotide sequence: TGTGCCAGCAGTTTAGCCTTCTCTGAAGCTTTCTTT. This encodes CASSLAFSEAFF.

Notes on this clonotype: The conserved phenylalanine or tryptophan normally closing the CDR3 is absent here, so this likely arose from a read error. The limits of the CDR3 on the DNA are not certain, so only TCRdb's listed CDR3 is given. The chain joins TRBV28 to TRBJ2-1; TRBD2 was called by the table and not checked on the DNA. Counting both end residues, the CDR3 totals 13 amino acids. From germline, CDR1 is MDHEN and CDR2 SYDVKM. The CDR3 loop is CASSHRGLAGGQV.

CDR3: CASSCTTSDKNYGYTF. The CDR3 DNA reads TGTGCCAGCAGTTGCACAACTTCGGACAAGAACTATGGCTACACCTTC. The chain recombines TRBV6-5 with TRBJ1-2; TRBD1 is a possible D gene (5 bases). Trimming removed 4 bases from V and 2 bases from J, with 17 bases in between. This CDR3 is built from 16 residues. Per the germline V gene, CDR1 is MNHEY and CDR2 is SVGAGI.

The gene calls are TRBV5-1 and TRBJ2-5; TRBD1 agrees at 7 bases. In germline, CDR1 is SGHRS, CDR2 YFSETQ. Trimming at V came to 2 bases and at J to 5 bases, leaving 3 bases not matched to a gene. The CDR3 has 13 residues. CDR3 DNA: TGCGCCAGCAGCTTCGGGACAGCGGAGACCCAGTACTTC. It specifies CASSFGTAETQYF.

This clonotype was observed a handful of times. The chain recombines TRBV12-3 or TRBV12-4 with TRBJ2-1, with TRBD2 matching over 12 bases. Trimming took 1 base from V and 12 from J; bases not matched to a gene: 4. CDR3 length: 14 residues. The CDR3 sequence is CASSLGLAGAGQFF. CDR3 nucleotide sequence: TGTGCCAGCAGTTTAGGACTAGCGGGGGCTGGGCAGTTCTTC.

This clonotype was observed a few times. V usage is TRBV20-1 and J usage is TRBJ1-5, with a weak D call TRBD1 (5 bases). Germline CDR1 and CDR2: DFQATT and SNEGSKA (reference sequence). The germline V and J ends were trimmed by 1 base and 1 base, with 20 bases remaining between them. CDR3 length: 18 amino acids. This CDR3 is CSARGWGRGYKSNQPQHF. The CDR3 coding sequence is TGCAGTGCTAGAGGGTGGGGTCGGGGGTATAAGAGCAATCAGCCCCAGCATTTT.

The gene calls are TRBV4-3 and TRBJ1-1; D call uncertain. The CDR3 length is 15 residues. CDR1 and CDR2 (germline): LGHNA, YSLEER. V lost 0 bases and J 3 bases, leaving 11 bases between the germline ends. Written as DNA, the CDR3 is TGCGCCAGCAGCCAAGAGCCGGGAGAGGACACTGAAGCTTTCTTT. Protein product: CASSQEPGEDTEAFF.

The chain links TRBV6-6 to TRBJ1-5, with D unresolved. This CDR3 has 13 amino acids. The ends were cut back, 2 bases at V and 5 bases at J, with 7 bases in the middle. CDR1 MNHNY and CDR2 SVGAGI come from the germline V gene (reference sequence). The CDR3 region has the DNA TGTGCCAGCAGTTACGTGGGATATCAGCCCCAGCATTTT. Its protein is CASSYVGYQPQHF.

This clonotype has only a few counts. V and J are TRBV29-1 and TRBJ2-2; D may be TRBD1 or TRBD2 (5 bases each). This CDR3 region has 13 residues. Deletions cut 4 bases from V and 6 bases from J, with 12 bases between. Per germline, CDR1 SQVTM and CDR2 ANQGSEA. The CDR3 region is CSVAGTYSGELFF. CDR3 in DNA: TGCAGCGTTGCAGGGACGTACTCCGGGGAGCTGTTTTTT.

A few counts support this clonotype. The chain has TRBV6-6 and TRBJ1-1; D unclear. Germline assignment: CDR1 MNHNY and CDR2 SVGAGI (reference sequence). Between the trimmed V and J ends, which lost 7 bases and 10 bases, there was a span of 19 bases. The CDR3 loop spans 13 amino acids. CDR3 loop: CASTSEGSLSAFF. The CDR3 region has the DNA TGTGCCAGCACTTCAGAAGGGTCGCTGTCAGCTTTCTTT.

V is TRBV12-3 or TRBV12-4 and J is TRBJ2-1; D is perhaps TRBD1 or TRBD2 (5 bases each). With 6 bases removed from V and 6 bases from J, the gap between germline ends came to 24 bases. This CDR3 contains 17 residues. The CDR3 is CASSLGFGGIGFNEQFF. Here the CDR3 DNA reads TGTGCCAGCAGCCTTGGGTTTGGGGGTATCGGGTTCAATGAGCAGTTCTTC.

V usage is TRBV7-9 and J usage is TRBJ1-2; D gene uncertain. This CDR3 comprises 13 residues. Germline V gene lookup returns CDR1 SEHNR and CDR2 FQNEAQ (reference sequence). Trimming shortened V by 8 bases and J by 6 bases, and 16 bases separated the two germline ends. CDR3 sequence: CASRNVGFDGYTF. Here the CDR3 DNA reads TGTGCCAGCCGAAACGTGGGCTTCGATGGCTACACCTTC.

The genes are TRBV6-6 and TRBJ1-4; TRBD1 is a possible D gene (5 bases). CDR3 length: 15 residues. V lost 4 bases and J 8 bases, leaving 17 bases between the germline ends. Germline CDR1 MNHNY, CDR2 SVGAGI (reference sequence). DNA of the CDR3: TGTGCCAGCAGTTCCTCGGGGGGGGATGGGGAAAAACTGTTTTTT. It is translated as CASSSSGGDGEKLFF.

This clonotype was detected only a few times. V gene TRBV6-6 combines with J gene TRBJ1-1, with TRBD1 identical over 10 bases. V dropped 6 bases and J dropped 0; count of bases not matched to a gene: 10. This CDR3 spans 17 amino acids. Germline CDR1 reads MNHNY; CDR2 reads SVGAGI (reference sequence). The CDR3 loop reads CASRDLGQGVMNTEAFF. CDR3 DNA sequence: TGTGCCAGCAGAGATCTAGGACAGGGGGTGATGAACACTGAAGCTTTCTTT.

The count of this clonotype is one. The J gene is TRBJ2-5, the V gene TRBV30, with 12 bases lining up with TRBD2. There are 14 residues in the CDR3. Trimming at V came to 0 bases and at J to 4 bases, leaving 0 bases not matched to a gene. CDR1 is GTSNPN and CDR2 is SVGIG in the germline V gene (reference sequence). The CDR3 region is CAWSVLAGGETQYF. The CDR3 DNA reads as TGTGCCTGGAGTGTACTAGCGGGGGGAGAGACCCAGTACTTC.

This rearrangement joins TRBV20-1 to TRBJ1-2, with TRBD1 matching over 9 bases. The V gene's germline CDR1 is DFQATT and CDR2 SNEGSKA (reference sequence). V dropped 0 bases and J dropped 5; count of bases not matched to a gene: 1. CDR3 length: 13 amino acids. This chain's CDR3 is CSAREGQGYGYTF. The CDR3 DNA is TGCAGTGCTAGAGAAGGACAGGGGTATGGCTACACCTTC.

V usage is TRBV6-2 or TRBV6-3 and J usage is TRBJ1-4; tentatively, D is TRBD1 (6 bases). Germline V lookup: CDR1 MNHEY, CDR2 SVGEGT. This CDR3 region has 14 residues. Trimming pared 5 bases from V and 7 bases from J, leaving 14 bases between. CDR3 loop: CASSDGQTVEKLFF. The CDR3 nucleotides read TGTGCCAGCAGTGACGGACAGACAGTTGAAAAACTGTTTTTT.